The rows below give T cell receptor beta chains drawn from one sample of a study of cytomegalovirus exposure and HLA in healthy donors. The protocol was immunoSEQ multiplex PCR, while the TCRdb copy is restricted to in-frame clones and leaves out a portion. The sample has 140,000 to 150,000 clones. Sample: PBMCs. Every receptor here comes from a woman between 45 and 60 years old in good health and CMV-seronegative. Each CDR3 is given with its conserved first and last residue. D genes are given only for firm matches.

j_gene	d_gene	v_gene	CDR3aa	CDR3nt
TRBJ2-3	.	TRBV11-3	CASSLAAGTDTQYF	TGTGCCAGCAGCTTAGCTGCAGGCACAGATACGCAGTATTTT
TRBJ2-5	TRBD1	TRBV6-5	CASSSWTGGLETQYF	TGTGCCAGCAGTTCCTGGACAGGGGGCTTGGAGACCCAGTACTTC
TRBJ2-2	.	TRBV5-6	CASSPELNTGELFF	TGTGCCAGCAGCCCGGAGCTCAACACCGGGGAGCTGTTTTTT
TRBJ2-1	TRBD2	TRBV5-1	CASSLGAGGFGNEQFF	TGCGCCAGCAGCTTGGGTGCGGGAGGTTTTGGAAATGAGCAGTTCTTC
TRBJ1-2	TRBD1	TRBV19	CAIRGGAYGGYTF	TGTGCCATCCGAGGGGGCGCCTACGGTGGCTACACCTTC
TRBJ2-1	.	TRBV9	CASSVAGESYNEQFF	TGTGCCAGCAGCGTAGCGGGGGAATCCTACAATGAGCAGTTCTTC
TRBJ2-3	.	TRBV6-5	CASNNLRGTQYF	TGTGCCAGCAATAACCTTCGGGGAACGCAGTATTTT
TRBJ2-5	TRBD2	TRBV7-3	CASSQGLAGGLETQYF	TGTGCCAGCAGCCAAGGACTAGCGGGAGGCCTGGAGACCCAGTACTTC
TRBJ2-7	TRBD2	TRBV6-1	CASSEADSGGYEQYF	TGCGCCAGCAGTGAAGCAGATAGCGGGGGGTACGAGCAGTACTTC
TRBJ1-1	TRBD1	TRBV6-5	CASSYRDRFKMAFF	TGTGCCAGCAGTTACCGGGACAGGTTTAAAATGGCTTTCTTT
TRBJ2-6	TRBD1	TRBV5-1	CASTVGAGGSGANVLTF	TGCGCCAGCACAGTTGGAGCAGGGGGCTCTGGGGCCAACGTCCTGACTTTC
TRBJ2-2	.	TRBV4-2	CASSPLGGKGLGTGELFF	TGTGCCAGCAGCCCCCTTGGGGGGAAAGGATTGGGGACCGGGGAGCTGTTTTTT
TRBJ2-1	TRBD2	TRBV9	CASSPTVVVAGGWEQFF	TGTGCCAGCAGCCCTACGGTCGTGGTAGCGGGGGGCTGGGAGCAGTTCTTC
TRBJ2-7	.	TRBV19	CASSARTLVGEQYF	TGTGCCAGTAGTGCTAGGACACTGGTGGGCGAGCAGTACTTC
TRBJ2-7	.	TRBV7-3	CASSSTLGVGEQYF	TGTGCCAGCAGCTCCACGTTAGGAGTCGGCGAGCAGTACTTC
TRBJ2-3	TRBD2	TRBV5-5	CASSLGGDPGRDTQYF	TGTGCCAGCAGTTTGGGGGGGGACCCGGGGAGAGATACGCAGTATTTT
TRBJ2-7	TRBD1	TRBV5-4	CASSVGQGVSYEQYF	TGTGCCAGCAGCGTGGGACAGGGGGTCTCCTACGAGCAGTACTTC
TRBJ2-5	TRBD2	TRBV9	CASSQGLAGTQETQYF	TGTGCCAGCAGCCAGGGACTAGCGGGGACACAAGAGACCCAGTACTTC
TRBJ1-3	TRBD1	TRBV18	CASSPTGLGVHTIYF	TGTGCCAGCTCCCCGACAGGGCTGGGAGTACACACCATATATTTT
TRBJ1-6	.	TRBV19	CASSGMRTAYNSPLHF	TGTGCCAGTAGTGGTATGAGGACAGCTTATAATTCACCCCTCCACTTT
TRBJ2-1	TRBD2	TRBV7-9	CASSPTKGASGIYNEQFF	TGTGCCAGCAGCCCAACGAAAGGGGCTAGCGGCATCTACAATGAGCAGTTCTTC
TRBJ2-5	.	TRBV4-3	CASSQVGVETQYF	TGCGCCAGCAGCCAAGTAGGGGTCGAGACCCAGTACTTC
TRBJ1-6	.	TRBV7-9	CASSPAGANSPLHF	TGTGCCAGCAGCCCAGCGGGGGCCAATTCACCCCTCCACTTT
TRBJ2-7	TRBD1	TRBV18	CASSPFRIGQGAYEQYF	TGTGCCAGCTCACCATTTAGAATCGGACAGGGGGCCTACGAGCAGTACTTC
TRBJ1-1	.	TRBV9	CASSPSHRDTEAFF	TGTGCCAGCAGCCCGTCGCACAGGGACACTGAAGCTTTCTTT
TRBJ1-2	.	TRBV7-2	CASSSLGQRDGYTF	TGTGCCAGCAGCTCCCTTGGACAGAGAGATGGCTACACCTTC
TRBJ1-2	.	TRBV6-1	CASSNSVGVLYGYTF	TGTGCCAGCAGTAATTCGGTCGGGGTACTGTACGGCTACACCTTC
TRBJ2-1	TRBD1	TRBV7-6	CASSRTGTGFSNEQFF	TGTGCCAGCAGCCGGACCGGGACAGGATTCTCAAATGAGCAGTTCTTC
TRBJ2-1	.	TRBV6-1	CASRQVTYNEQFF	TGTGCCAGCAGACAGGTTACCTACAATGAGCAGTTCTTC
TRBJ1-3	.	TRBV5-1	CASSLQVSGNTIYF	TGCGCCAGCAGCTTACAGGTTTCTGGAAACACCATATATTTT
TRBJ2-5	.	TRBV9	CASSVETVGETQYF	TGTGCCAGCAGCGTGGAGACAGTTGGAGAGACCCAGTACTTC
TRBJ1-2	.	TRBV6-6	CASTPGAARAYGYTF	TGTGCCAGCACCCCAGGTGCAGCGCGGGCCTATGGCTACACCTTC
TRBJ2-4	.	TRBV4-2	CASSQDQAGKNIQYF	TGTGCCAGCAGCCAAGATCAGGCAGGGAAAAACATTCAGTACTTC
TRBJ2-7	TRBD1	TRBV7-2	CASSVRTGGYEQYF	TGTGCCAGCAGCGTCCGGACAGGGGGCTACGAGCAGTACTTC
TRBJ1-2	TRBD1	TRBV19	CASSIEVGTGPFYGYTF	TGTGCCAGTAGTATAGAGGTTGGGACAGGGCCATTCTATGGCTACACCTTC
TRBJ2-7	TRBD2	TRBV5-1	CASSPTGGLNEQYF	TGCGCCAGCAGCCCCACGGGAGGACTCAACGAGCAGTACTTC
TRBJ1-6	.	TRBV25-1	CASSEVRGWSPLHF	TGTGCCAGCAGTGAAGTAAGGGGCTGGTCACCCCTCCACTTT
TRBJ1-6	.	TRBV27	CASSSRPLNNSPLHF	TGTGCCAGCAGTTCGAGGCCCCTGAACAATTCACCCCTCCACTTT
TRBJ2-4	TRBD1	TRBV6-5	CASSRGQQKNIQYF	TGTGCCAGCAGCAGGGGACAGCAAAAAAACATTCAGTACTTC
TRBJ2-1	.	TRBV15	CATSRDPRGSYNEQFF	TGTGCCACCAGCAGAGATCCCCGGGGTTCCTACAATGAGCAGTTCTTC
TRBJ2-5	.	TRBV2	CASSEGGTQYF	TGTGCCAGCAGTGAGGGAGGGACCCAGTACTTC
TRBJ2-4	TRBD2	TRBV19	CASSAGTSGNIQYF	TGTGCCAGTAGTGCCGGGACTAGCGGAAACATTCAGTACTTC
TRBJ2-7	TRBD1	TRBV18	CASSPGRQGIGYEQYF	TGTGCCAGCTCACCGGGCCGACAGGGGATAGGGTACGAGCAGTACTTC
TRBJ2-5	TRBD1	TRBV11-3	CASSPGTGQRETQYF	TGTGCCAGCAGCCCCGGGACAGGACAACGAGAGACCCAGTACTTC
TRBJ1-6	.	TRBV18	CASSPTGGADSPLHF	TGTGCCAGCTCACCAACGGGGGGCGCGGATTCACCCCTCCACTTT
TRBJ2-1	.	TRBV7-8	CASSLWRETEQFF	TGTGCCAGCAGCTTATGGCGGGAAACTGAGCAGTTCTTC
TRBJ2-7	TRBD1	TRBV15	CATSRGTRGPRDEQYF	TGTGCCACCAGCAGAGGGACGAGGGGGCCCAGGGACGAGCAGTACTTC
TRBJ2-1	TRBD2	TRBV30	CAWSPAGGYRNEQFF	TGTGCCTGGAGTCCAGCGGGAGGCTATCGCAATGAGCAGTTCTTC
TRBJ1-5	.	TRBV19	CASNQQGEGQPQHF	TGTGCCAGTAACCAACAGGGAGAGGGTCAGCCCCAGCATTTT
TRBJ2-1	TRBD2	TRBV10-3	CAISEVREKSYNEQFF	TGTGCCATCAGTGAGGTGCGGGAGAAATCCTACAATGAGCAGTTCTTC
TRBJ1-3	.	TRBV5-1	CASTNGGQSRTIYF	TGCGCCAGCACCAACGGAGGGCAGTCTAGGACCATATATTTT
TRBJ2-1	.	TRBV5-1	CASSLTLVAVGRNEQFF	TGCGCCAGCAGCTTGACCCTCGTGGCGGTAGGTCGTAATGAGCAGTTCTTC
TRBJ2-1	TRBD1	TRBV9	CASSVSASDREDEQFF	TGTGCCAGCAGCGTATCCGCGTCGGACAGGGAGGATGAGCAGTTCTTC
TRBJ2-3	.	TRBV7-2	CASARGGKWDTQYF	TGTGCCAGCGCCCGGGGCGGGAAATGGGATACGCAGTATTTT